The 25 T cell receptor beta chains below were found in one sample sequenced in a study of T cell changes during pregnancy in multiple sclerosis. Only in-frame clones appear in the TCRdb table, and some are missing; sequencing was by immunoSEQ multiplex PCR. The table lists approximately 84,000 clones, around 94% of them singletons. The sequencing here drew on peripheral blood, taken in the second trimester of pregnancy. The receptor set was obtained from a female donor in good health, enrolled as a control in a pregnancy study.

The chain combines TRBV7-2 with TRBJ2-2; TRBD1 is a possible D gene (5 bases). Trimming took off 5 bases at V and 7 bases at J, with 8 bases between the two ends. In germline, CDR1 is SGHTA, CDR2 FQGNSA. The CDR3 length is 12 residues. CDR3 amino acids: CASSPQGGELFF. The DNA for the CDR3 is TGTGCCAGCAGCCCCCAGGGCGGGGAGCTGTTTTTT.

The chain employs TRBV19 and TRBJ2-2; 9 bases line up with TRBD1. The germline CDR1 and CDR2 sequences are LNHDA and SQIVND (reference sequence). Trimming cost V 5 bases and J 4 bases; bases outside gene matches: 8. The CDR3 sequence is 16 residues long. In DNA form, the CDR3 reads TGTGCCAGTAGTTCTCCGGGACAGGGTATCACCGGGGAGCTGTTTTTT. Its protein product is CASSSPGQGITGELFF.

The chain links TRBV5-6 to TRBJ2-7, with D perhaps matching TRBD2 (6 bases). Germline loops: CDR1 SGHDT, CDR2 YYEEEE. V lost 0 bases and J lost 0, with 13 bases in between. This CDR3 is built from 16 residues. CDR3 in amino acids: CASSLAGLASSYEQYF. CDR3 in DNA: TGTGCCAGCAGCTTGGCGGGCCTAGCGTCCTCCTACGAGCAGTACTTC. Complete variable domain (other parts from reference TRBV5-6 and TRBJ2-7): DAGVTQSPTHLIKTRGQQVTLRCSPKSGHDTVSWYQQALGQGPQFIFQYYEEEERQRGNFPDRFSGHQFPNYSSELNVNALLLGDSALYLCASSLAGLASSYEQYFGPGTRLTVT.

A note on this clone: Additional DNA sequences in this sample encode the identical CDR3. The chain has TRBV18 and TRBJ2-7; perhaps TRBD2 as D (6 bases). The germline V and J ends were trimmed by 3 bases and 2 bases, with 11 bases remaining between them. The CDR3 extends over 14 amino acids. The germline gives CDR1 KGHSH, CDR2 LQKENI. The CDR3 sequence: CASSPLASTYEQYF. The CDR3 DNA follows: TGTGCCAGCTCACCTCTAGCGTCGACCTACGAGCAGTACTTC.

This chain uses TRBV5-4 with TRBJ1-4; 8 nucleotides match TRBD1. In germline, CDR1 is SGHNT, CDR2 YYREEE (reference sequence). V gave up 0 bases and J gave up 0 bases; unmatched junction bases: 4. CDR3 length equals 17 residues. CDR3: CASSLAGQVTTNEKLFF. DNA of the CDR3: TGTGCCAGCAGCTTGGCGGGACAGGTCACAACTAATGAAAAACTGTTTTTT.

The chain combines TRBV7-2 with TRBJ1-1; TRBD1 aligns across 9 bases. CDR1 and CDR2 (germline): SGHTA, FQGNSA. Trimming at V came to 0 bases and at J to 4 bases, leaving 3 bases not matched to a gene. CDR3 size: 15 residues. The CDR3 sequence: CASSLAWTGATEAFF. Here the CDR3 DNA reads TGTGCCAGCAGCTTAGCTTGGACAGGGGCCACTGAAGCTTTCTTT.

V and J are TRBV7-7 and TRBJ2-1, with 13 bases lining up with TRBD2. This CDR3 comprises 16 residues. CDR1 is SSHAT and CDR2 is FNYEAQ in the germline V gene (reference sequence). The trim removed 5 bases at V and 2 bases at J, leaving 3 bases unmatched. The CDR3 coding sequence is TGTGCCAGCAGCCTCGGGACTAGCGGGACCTACAATGAGCAGTTCTTC. This encodes CASSLGTSGTYNEQFF.

This chain connects TRBV28 to TRBJ2-1, with 8 bases lining up with TRBD2. CDR3 size: 14 residues. The germline CDR1 and CDR2 sequences are MDHEN and SYDVKM. J lost 8 bases, V lost 7 bases, and 10 bases had no gene match. CDR3 sequence: CASIAGGPRDEQFF. For the CDR3, the DNA is TGTGCCAGCATTGCGGGAGGCCCTAGGGATGAGCAGTTCTTC.

This clone has more than one count but fewer than ten. The chain has TRBV12-5 and TRBJ2-7; TRBD1 is a possible D gene (6 bases). Germline CDR1 is LGHNT and CDR2 is FRNRAP. The CDR3 is 14 amino acids. The CDR3 spells CAPRTEPNSYEQYF. CDR3 DNA sequence: TGTGCCCCTCGGACAGAGCCAAACTCCTACGAGCAGTACTTC.

The chain carries TRBV5-4 and TRBJ1-4, with TRBD1 matching 9 bases. The CDR3 consists of 14 residues. From germline, CDR1 is SGHNT and CDR2 YYREEE (reference sequence). V shed 4 bases and J 5 bases; nucleotides not matched to a gene: 3. CDR3 in amino acids: CASSQDRGNEKLFF. CDR3 nucleotide sequence: TGTGCCAGCAGCCAGGACAGGGGAAATGAAAAACTGTTTTTT.

The chain couples TRBV5-6 to TRBJ2-2; D is perhaps TRBD1 (5 bases). The CDR3 loop spans 13 amino acids. Germline lookup yields CDR1 SGHDT and CDR2 YYEEEE. Trimming removed 0 bases from V and 8 bases from J, with 8 bases in between. CDR3 residues: CASSLGQGGELFF. CDR3 nucleotides: TGTGCCAGCAGCTTGGGCCAGGGTGGGGAGCTGTTTTTT.

V is TRBV7-9 and J is TRBJ2-3, with 11 bases fitting TRBD2. CDR1 and CDR2 from the germline V gene are SEHNR and FQNEAQ (reference sequence). The CDR3 extends over 15 amino acids. V shed 2 bases and J 8 bases; nucleotides not matched to a gene: 6. CDR3 coding DNA: TGTGCCAGCAGCTTATCGACAGGACTAGCGGGTACGCAGTATTTT. Protein product: CASSLSTGLAGTQYF.

The chain carries TRBV5-4 and TRBJ2-2; TRBD2 matches 10 bases. The CDR3 consists of 16 residues. Germline assignment: CDR1 SGHNT and CDR2 YYREEE (reference sequence). V lost 4 bases and J lost 2; bases outside the gene matches: 5. The DNA of the CDR3 is TGTGCCAGCAGCCATGGACTAGCGGAAAACACCGGGGAGCTGTTTTTT. Encoded protein: CASSHGLAENTGELFF.

This clone has only a few counts. The rearrangement uses TRBV9 and TRBJ1-1; D is perhaps TRBD1 (5 bases). V shed 4 bases and J shed 3 bases, with 13 bases lying between them. The germline CDR1 and CDR2 sequences are SGDLS and YYNGEE. The CDR3 is made up of 14 amino acids. The CDR3 nucleotides read TGTGCCAGCAGCCACTTCGGAGGGGACACTGAAGCTTTCTTT. It specifies CASSHFGGDTEAFF.

The chain is built from TRBV27 and TRBJ2-7, with 9 bases identical to TRBD1. Germline CDR1 reads MNHEY; CDR2 reads SMNVEV (reference sequence). J was trimmed by 7 bases and V by 10 bases; bases with no gene match: 20. CDR3 length equals 16 residues. The CDR3 reads CATLRDRDSLSGEQYF. As DNA, the CDR3 is TGTGCCACTCTACGGGACAGGGACTCCCTCTCGGGGGAGCAGTACTTC.

The rearrangement joins TRBV5-4 to TRBJ2-1; tentative D call: TRBD2 (5 bases). V was shortened by 5 bases and J by 0 bases, with 12 bases between the two germline ends. The CDR3 covers 15 residues. The germline V gene encodes CDR1 SGHNT and CDR2 YYREEE (reference sequence). The CDR3 DNA reads as TGTGCCAGCAGTTCCCTAGGGAGCTCCTACAATGAGCAGTTCTTC. Translated: CASSSLGSSYNEQFF.

V and J are TRBV28 and TRBJ1-1; a weak D match, TRBD1 (5 bases). V shed 1 base and J shed 1 base, with 13 bases lying between them. This CDR3 is built from 16 residues. The germline CDR1 and CDR2 sequences are MDHEN and SYDVKM. CDR3 region: CASSLSGEGRNTEAFF. CDR3 nucleotides: TGTGCCAGCAGTTTATCCGGGGAGGGGAGGAACACTGAAGCTTTCTTT.

The DNA for the CDR3 is TGTGCCAGCAGCCCCAGGGGGGACTATGGCTACACCTTC. Protein sequence: CASSPRGDYGYTF. The chain combines TRBV9 with TRBJ1-2; 7 nucleotides align to TRBD1. Germline V gene sequence: CDR1 SGDLS, CDR2 YYNGEE. The junction had 3 bases not matched to a gene; V was cut back by 4 bases and J by 3 bases. This CDR3 contains 13 residues.

The chain recombines TRBV5-1 with TRBJ2-4; a weak D match, TRBD2 (5 bases). CDR3 length equals 14 residues. The V gene's germline CDR1 is SGHRS and CDR2 YFSETQ. Trimming removed 2 bases at V and 6 bases at J, with 12 bases between. This CDR3 reads CASSFSAEGNIQYF. CDR3 nucleotide sequence: TGCGCCAGCAGCTTCTCCGCCGAGGGAAACATTCAGTACTTC.

This chain joins TRBV19 and TRBJ2-6; a weak D match, TRBD2 (7 bases). Germline assignment: CDR1 LNHDA and CDR2 SQIVND (reference sequence). V was clipped by 4 bases and J by 3 bases, with 16 bases between them. This CDR3 spans 17 amino acids. Here the CDR3 reads CASSTLWGGSGANVLTF. CDR3 DNA: TGTGCCAGTAGTACCCTCTGGGGGGGCAGTGGGGCCAACGTCCTGACTTTC. The full variable domain, its missing parts supplied by reference TRBV19 and TRBJ2-6, is DGGITQSPKYLFRKEGQNVTLSCEQNLNHDAMYWYRQDPGQGLRLIYYSQIVNDFQKGDIAEGYSVSREKKESFPLTVTSAQKNPTAFYLCASSTLWGGSGANVLTFGAGSRLTVL.

In its sample, this clone ranks as medium-sized. This chain links TRBV7-9 with TRBJ2-2; D is uncertain. Trimming took off 5 bases at V and 4 bases at J, with 8 bases between the two ends. The CDR3 consists of 13 residues. Germline V gene data show CDR1 as SEHNR and CDR2 as FQNEAQ (reference sequence). Here the CDR3 reads CASSPPGTGELFF. Written as DNA, the CDR3 is TGTGCCAGCAGCCCTCCGGGCACCGGGGAGCTGTTTTTT. Full variable domain (remainder filled in from reference TRBV7-9 and TRBJ2-2): DTGVSQNPRHKITKRGQNVTFRCDPISEHNRLYWYRQTLGQGPEFLTYFQNEAQLEKSRLLSDRFSAERPKGSFSTLEIQRTEQGDSAMYLCASSPPGTGELFFGEGSRLTVL.

The V call is TRBV5-6, the J call TRBJ1-2; 8 nucleotides agree with TRBD1. CDR3 length: 15 residues. After removal of 0 bases from V and 8 bases from J, the junction contained 9 bases not matched to a gene. Germline-derived CDR1 and CDR2 are SGHDT and YYEEEE. The CDR3 sequence: CASSLAGRGREGYTF. CDR3 bases: TGTGCCAGCAGCTTGGCGGGCAGGGGGCGTGAAGGCTACACCTTC. Full variable domain (remainder filled in from reference TRBV5-6 and TRBJ1-2): DAGVTQSPTHLIKTRGQQVTLRCSPKSGHDTVSWYQQALGQGPQFIFQYYEEEERQRGNFPDRFSGHQFPNYSSELNVNALLLGDSALYLCASSLAGRGREGYTFGSGTRLTVV.

The chain carries TRBV28 and TRBJ1-2, with a weak D call TRBD1 (6 bases). V lost 1 base to trimming and J lost 6 bases, with 12 bases between them. Germline assignment: CDR1 MDHEN and CDR2 SYDVKM. There are 14 residues in the CDR3. This CDR3 is CASSLSGGADGYTF. In DNA form, the CDR3 reads TGTGCCAGCAGTTTATCCGGGGGGGCGGATGGCTACACCTTC.

The gene calls are TRBV11-2 and TRBJ2-1, with TRBD2 identical over 11 bases. This CDR3 spans 18 amino acids. V gave up 4 bases and J gave up 2 bases; unmatched junction bases: 10. CDR1 and CDR2 (germline): SGHAT, FQNNGV. Written as DNA, the CDR3 is TGTGCCAGCAGCTCATTAGCGGGAGGGCCGGGCCCCTACAATGAGCAGTTCTTC. Translation gives CASSSLAGGPGPYNEQFF.

The chain combines TRBV4-2 with TRBJ2-1, with D tentatively TRBD2 (6 bases). V was trimmed by 4 bases and J by 4 bases, leaving 14 bases between them. The germline CDR1 and CDR2 sequences are LGHNA and YNFKEQ. This CDR3 contains 15 residues. CDR3 sequence: CASSPRGSDYNEQFF. The CDR3 DNA sequence: TGTGCCAGCAGCCCCCGGGGGTCCGATTACAATGAGCAGTTCTTC.